Shown below are 25 T cell receptor beta chains from a single sample sequenced in a study of blood T cell repertoires in COVID-19 (dated by TCRdb to about 2020). Library creation used the immunoSEQ multiplex PCR assay. The source is immuneACCESS, and TCRdb retained only in-frame sequences with V and J called. Part of the clones is not carried over; for the studies checked, unresolved V genes explain less than half of this, and the remainder is unexplained. Here the sample has some 400,000 clones; over 65% occur a single time. More than 1% of the sample lies in the top ten. Sequenced material: peripheral blood. The receptors were sampled from a human donor with acute or convalescent COVID-19. The donor label of this sample is uncertain.

The V call is TRBV5-6, the J call TRBJ2-7; the match to TRBD1 covers 7 bases. The CDR3 has 18 amino acids. V lost 1 base and J lost 2; bases outside the gene matches: 15. Germline lookup yields CDR1 SGHDT and CDR2 YYEEEE. CDR3 loop: CASSLRGLSNRGTYEQYF. CDR3 bases: TGTGCCAGCAGCTTGAGGGGCCTAAGCAACAGGGGTACCTACGAGCAGTACTTC.

This clone was recorded a few times. This sequence joins TRBV18 and TRBJ2-2; 7 nucleotides match TRBD1. From germline, CDR1 is KGHSH and CDR2 LQKENI. The V and J ends lost 3 bases and 5 bases, in that order; junction bases with no gene match: 9. This CDR3 is 16 amino acids long. The CDR3 region is CASSPSTGRWTGELFF. The CDR3 DNA reads TGTGCCAGCTCACCGTCGACAGGGCGTTGGACCGGGGAGCTGTTTTTT.

The rearrangement joins TRBV6-5 to TRBJ1-5, with D possibly matching TRBD1 (5 bases). The CDR3 spans 16 residues. The germline V gene encodes CDR1 MNHEY and CDR2 SVGAGI. V was trimmed by 2 bases and J by 0 bases, leaving 11 bases between them. The CDR3 nucleotides read TGTGCCAGCAGTTACGGCCAGGGACTTAGCAATCAGCCCCAGCATTTT. Residues: CASSYGQGLSNQPQHF.

The chain links TRBV6-5 to TRBJ1-2; TRBD1 agrees at 8 bases. Germline assignment: CDR1 MNHEY and CDR2 SVGAGI. Trimming cost V 4 bases and J 8 bases; bases outside gene matches: 15. This CDR3 is 16 amino acids long. CDR3 nucleotides: TGTGCCAGCAGTTTAATACCCGAACCGGGACAGGAGGGCTACACCTTC. Encoded protein: CASSLIPEPGQEGYTF.

This clone was seen more than once but under ten times. This chain uses TRBV5-1 with TRBJ1-6; a possible D gene is TRBD1 (6 bases). CDR1 and CDR2 (germline): SGHRS, YFSETQ. CDR3 size: 15 residues. Trimming cost V 4 bases and J 8 bases, with 16 bases left between them. The CDR3 coding sequence is TGCGCCAGCAGCGAAAAAACAGGGATCGATTCACCCCTCCACTTT. This gives the protein CASSEKTGIDSPLHF. Using reference TRBV5-1 and TRBJ1-6 for the parts outside the CDR3, the full variable domain is KAGVTQTPRYLIKTRGQQVTLSCSPISGHRSVSWYQQTPGQGLQFLFEYFSETQRNKGNFPGRFSGRQFSNSRSEMNVSTLELGDSALYLCASSEKTGIDSPLHFGNGTRLTVT.

A few counts support this clone. The sample contains more than one DNA sequence encoding this CDR3. The rearrangement joins TRBV30 to TRBJ1-4; D is undetermined. CDR1 is GTSNPN and CDR2 is SVGIG in the germline V gene (reference sequence). The CDR3 totals 11 residues. Trimming pared 2 bases from V and 8 bases from J, leaving 6 bases between. This CDR3 is CAWSIREKLFF. CDR3 in DNA: TGTGCCTGGAGTATCCGGGAAAAACTGTTTTTT.

J is TRBJ2-7 and V is TRBV6-5; 9 bases are a match to TRBD1. V lost 6 bases, J lost 2 bases, and 5 bases stayed unmatched. The CDR3 is made up of 14 amino acids. Germline CDR1 is MNHEY and CDR2 is SVGAGI. DNA for the CDR3: TGTGCCAGCAGGTGGGACAGGGTCACCTACGAGCAGTACTTC. Its translation is CASRWDRVTYEQYF.

CDR3 amino acids: CSVNRGNTEAFF. CDR3 DNA sequence: TGCAGCGTTAACCGGGGGAACACTGAAGCTTTCTTT. The V call is TRBV29-1, the J call TRBJ1-1; D not resolved. The CDR3 runs 12 residues. V lost 5 bases and J lost 1, with 8 bases in between. Germline-derived CDR1 and CDR2 are SQVTM and ANQGSEA.

The gene calls are TRBV18 and TRBJ2-5, with 9 bases identical to TRBD2. The J segment lost 1 base and the V segment lost 3 bases, leaving 6 bases of the junction unmatched. Looked up from germline, CDR1 is KGHSH and CDR2 is LQKENI. There are 16 residues in the CDR3. This CDR3 is CASSPLAGDLQETQYF. The CDR3 DNA follows: TGTGCCAGCTCACCGTTAGCGGGAGACCTCCAAGAGACCCAGTACTTC.

The chain uses TRBV5-4 and TRBJ2-7; possibly TRBD2 for D (7 bases). Trimming shortened V by 4 bases and J by 0 bases, and 14 bases separated the two germline ends. Germline lookup yields CDR1 SGHNT and CDR2 YYREEE (reference sequence). There are 15 residues in the CDR3. The CDR3 loop reads CASSGGASSSYEQYF. CDR3 coding DNA: TGTGCCAGCAGCGGGGGGGCTTCCAGCTCCTACGAGCAGTACTTC. Complete variable domain (other parts from reference TRBV5-4 and TRBJ2-7): ETGVTQSPTHLIKTRGQQVTLRCSSQSGHNTVSWYQQALGQGPQFIFQYYREEENGRGNFPPRFSGLQFPNYSSELNVNALELDDSALYLCASSGGASSSYEQYFGPGTRLTVT.

This chain links TRBV3-1 (or the pseudogene TRBV3-2) with TRBJ2-7, with 7 bases that match TRBD2. The CDR3 contains 15 residues. Trimming cost V 1 base and J 2 bases; bases outside gene matches: 5. CDR1 LGHDT and CDR2 YNNKEL come from the germline V gene (reference sequence). CDR3 in DNA: TGTGCCAGCAGCCAAGGACTAGCCCAGACCTACGAGCAGTACTTC. This sequence encodes CASSQGLAQTYEQYF.

The sample holds a few counts of this clone. The J gene is TRBJ1-1, the V gene TRBV7-9; D is perhaps TRBD1 (6 bases). There are 14 residues in the CDR3. Germline CDR1 reads SEHNR; CDR2 reads FQNEAQ (reference sequence). Trimming cost V 2 bases and J 11 bases, with 18 bases left between them. CDR3 coding DNA: TGTGCCAGCAGCTTAACTTCAGGGGCTCAAAATGCTTTCTTT. Translating it yields CASSLTSGAQNAFF.

The CDR3 nucleotides are TGTGCCAGCAGTGGGGACAGGGGAGTCCAGCCCCAGCATTTT. It encodes CASSGDRGVQPQHF. The chain couples TRBV2 to TRBJ1-5; 10 bases align to TRBD1. The CDR3 length is 14 residues. From germline, CDR1 is SNHLY and CDR2 FYNNEI. The trim removed 4 bases at V and 7 bases at J, leaving 4 bases unmatched.

J is TRBJ1-1 and V is TRBV27, with D perhaps TRBD1 (6 bases). Germline CDR1 MNHEY, CDR2 SMNVEV (reference sequence). Trimming left V 4 bases short and J 0 bases short, with 12 bases between. CDR3 length: 15 residues. CDR3 sequence: CASSSPGQLNTEAFF. The CDR3 region has the DNA TGTGCCAGCAGTTCTCCCGGACAGCTGAACACTGAAGCTTTCTTT.

The rearrangement links TRBV19 to TRBJ1-4, with D maybe TRBD1 (6 bases). From germline, CDR1 is LNHDA and CDR2 SQIVND (reference sequence). The CDR3 extends over 15 amino acids. V lost 5 bases and J 7 bases, leaving 17 bases between the germline ends. The CDR3 bases are TGTGCCAGTAGTCGCCGGACAGACAGGCTTGAAAAACTGTTTTTT. Its translation is CASSRRTDRLEKLFF.

This chain links TRBV29-1 with TRBJ1-3; D gene uncertain. CDR1 is SQVTM, CDR2 ANQGSEA, per germline. The CDR3 covers 15 residues. Trimming cost V 0 bases and J 0 bases, with 9 bases left between them. The CDR3 nucleotides are TGCAGCGTTGAAGATCGACTGCGCTCTGGAAACACCATATATTTT. It codes for CSVEDRLRSGNTIYF.

The chain recombines TRBV28 with TRBJ2-5, with 14 nucleotides matching TRBD2. Looked up from germline, CDR1 is MDHEN and CDR2 is SYDVKM. This CDR3 is built from 15 residues. The V and J ends lost 7 bases and 1 base, in that order; junction bases with no gene match: 2. The DNA for the CDR3 is TGTGCCAGCACGGGACTAGCGGGGGTCCAAGAGACCCAGTACTTC. This gives the protein CASTGLAGVQETQYF.

In its sample, this clone was seen once. J is TRBJ2-1 and V is TRBV2; tentatively, D is TRBD1 (6 bases). V lost 8 bases and J 3 bases, leaving 14 bases between the germline ends. CDR1 is SNHLY and CDR2 is FYNNEI in the germline V gene. CDR3 length: 14 residues. For the CDR3, the DNA is TGTGCCAGCGGTTACGACAGGAACTACAATGAGCAGTTCTTC. Residues: CASGYDRNYNEQFF.

V usage is TRBV30 and J usage is TRBJ1-1; 7 bases align to TRBD1. CDR1 GTSNPN and CDR2 SVGIG come from the germline V gene (reference sequence). This CDR3 contains 13 residues. V lost 3 bases to trimming and J lost 8 bases; unmatched junction nucleotides: 9. CDR3 in DNA: TGTGCCTGGAGGGGACAGCCGCACCTCGAAGCTTTCTTT. Protein sequence: CAWRGQPHLEAFF.

V and J are TRBV16 and TRBJ1-2; D is possibly TRBD1 (6 bases). This CDR3 has 15 residues. V was cut by 0 bases and J by 4 bases, with 12 bases left in between. Germline loops: CDR1 KGHSY, CDR2 FQNENV. The CDR3 DNA reads as TGTGCCAGCAGCCAATCGGTAGGACAGCTCTATGGCTACACCTTC. It is translated as CASSQSVGQLYGYTF.

The gene calls are TRBV30 and TRBJ1-1; 12 bases agree with TRBD1. The CDR3 is 17 amino acids. The germline V gene encodes CDR1 GTSNPN and CDR2 SVGIG (reference sequence). The trim removed 3 bases at V and 5 bases at J, leaving 13 bases unmatched. The CDR3 protein is CAWRPPGTGGRGTEAFF. In nucleotides, the CDR3 is TGTGCCTGGAGGCCACCCGGGACAGGGGGCCGAGGTACTGAAGCTTTCTTT.

This clone was seen a handful of times. The chain uses TRBV2 and TRBJ2-3; TRBD1 aligns across 11 bases. The junction had 13 bases not matched to a gene; V was cut back by 6 bases and J by 5 bases. The germline V gene encodes CDR1 SNHLY and CDR2 FYNNEI. The CDR3 has 17 amino acids. In DNA, the CDR3 is TGTGCCAGCAGACCACTCCTAGGACAGGGGGCTAAAGATACGCAGTATTTT. Translating it yields CASRPLLGQGAKDTQYF.

The rearrangement joins TRBV30 to TRBJ1-5, with TRBD1 matching 7 bases. In germline, CDR1 is GTSNPN, CDR2 SVGIG (reference sequence). CDR3 length: 15 amino acids. V lost 4 bases and J lost 4; bases outside the gene matches: 10. CDR3 DNA sequence: TGTGCCTGGACCGACGGGCAGGGGGAGAATCAGCCCCAGCATTTT. It yields the protein CAWTDGQGENQPQHF.

The V gene is TRBV5-1, the J gene TRBJ1-2, with 9 bases fitting TRBD1. J was trimmed by 4 bases and V by 5 bases; bases with no gene match: 6. The CDR3 consists of 14 residues. Per germline, CDR1 SGHRS and CDR2 YFSETQ. Here the CDR3 reads CASRQTGGPYGYTF. The CDR3 nucleotides are TGCGCCAGCAGACAAACAGGGGGCCCCTATGGCTACACCTTC.

This sequence joins TRBV18 and TRBJ2-3; no firm D call. Per germline, CDR1 KGHSH and CDR2 LQKENI. The CDR3 covers 13 residues. Trimming removed 4 bases from V and 4 bases from J, with 9 bases in between. The CDR3 reads CASSLNLADTQYF. Written as DNA, the CDR3 is TGTGCCAGCTCACTCAATTTAGCAGATACGCAGTATTTT. Looking up the rest from reference TRBV18 and TRBJ2-3 gives the full variable domain: NAGVMQNPRHLVRRRGQEARLRCSPMKGHSHVYWYRQLPEEGLKFMVYLQKENIIDESGMPKERFSAEFPKEGPSILRIQQVVRGDSAAYFCASSLNLADTQYFGPGTRLTVL.